This note documents a single TCR beta chain sequence. What it binds is not known. The data were obtained in a study of CD8 T cells in ankylosing spondylitis. Quantitative molecular-barcoded 5'-RACE generated the TCR beta libraries. TCRdb fed the 5' RACE reads into MiXCR, producing one record per CDR3 protein. This table holds some 220,000 distinct CDR3 sequences, 7% to 8% found once. Study-level results: Eight highly homologous variants formed a TCR beta motif that appeared characteristic of ankylosing spondylitis blood.

This CDR3 is 15 amino acids long. Germline CDR1 LGHNA, CDR2 YNFKEQ. V trimming: 4 bases; J trimming: 1 base; junction bases outside the gene matches: 4. The source is a male donor with ankylosing spondylitis. Sequenced: blood, either unsorted or a sorted T cell fraction (not recorded which). V usage is TRBV4-2 and J usage is TRBJ1-5, with TRBD1 matching 7 bases. The CDR3 protein is CASSLGQRSNQPQHF. In DNA, the CDR3 is TGTGCCAGCAGCCTGGGACAGAGAAGCAATCAGCCCCAGCATTTT.